This T cell receptor (beta chain) comes out of a study of technical replicates of blood from a handful of donors. Produced via immunoSEQ multiplex PCR; TCRdb's table is partial and in-frame only. The table has 60,000 to 70,000 clones, roughly 98% seen once. The CDR3 is 13 amino acids. This sequence joins TRBV21-1 and TRBJ2-7; the table's D call, TRBD1, has no DNA check behind it. TRBV21-1 corresponds to a pseudogene. The sequenced sample was T cells isolated from PBMCs. The sequence came from a human donor in good health. The CDR3 sequence is CASSPTGWHEQYF. CDR3 nucleotides: TGTGCCAGCAGCCCGACAGGGTGGCACGAGCAGTACTTC.